The clone carrying this T cell receptor beta chain was detected ten times or more. Its matching antigen is unknown. RNA transcripts yielded amplified TCR beta CDR3 regions. An initial RT-PCR round employing HTBI primers preceded a second-round multiplex PCR. TCRdb fed the multiplex PCR reads into MiXCR, producing one record per CDR3 protein. The table includes roughly 410,000 distinct CDR3 sequences, approximately 15% detected once. These data are taken from a study of Graves' ophthalmopathy and Graves' hyperthyroidism. The V and J ends lost 6 bases and 11 bases respectively, with 20 bases between them. The CDR3 has 13 residues. The germline gives CDR1 MNHEY, CDR2 SMNVEV (reference sequence). Whole-study findings and limits: Predictions made by the model for ophthalmopathy progression reached approximately 71% sensitivity and around 72% specificity. Blood repertoires reportedly contained most expanded thyroid clonotypes above 0.001 frequency.

This chain joins TRBV27 and TRBJ2-7, with D tentatively TRBD1 or TRBD2 (5 bases each). Sequenced material: peripheral blood. This TCR derives from a woman under 30 with stable Graves' hyperthyroidism. CDR3 nucleotide sequence: TGTGCCAGCAGCAAATATGGGGATTTGGGGGAGTACTTC. It translates to CASSKYGDLGEYF.